Below, 22 T cell receptor beta chains from the same sample are listed, as sequenced in a study of CD8 T cells in ankylosing spondylitis. Study-level results: Seemingly characteristic of ankylosing spondylitis blood was a TCR beta motif consisting of roughly 8 highly homologous variants.

No cognate antigen is known for these TCRs. MiXCR, applied by TCRdb to the 5' RACE reads, yields one record per CDR3 protein. The sample holds approximately 550,000 distinct CDR3 sequences; about 13% are singletons and the top ten take approximately 7%. Sequencing was carried out using blood, either unsorted or a sorted T cell fraction (not recorded which). These receptor sequences come from a male donor with ankylosing spondylitis.

Comment on this clonotype: At one of its ends the junction is not consistent with the germline gene, which may arise from a read error. J is TRBJ2-2 and V is TRBV10-2; maybe TRBD2 (5 bases). The V gene's germline CDR1 is WSHSY and CDR2 SAAADI. CDR3 length equals 16 residues. CDR3 nucleotides: TGCGCCAGCAGTGAGTCAGGGCCAGCGAACACCGGGAAGCTGTTTTTT. Its protein product is CASSESGPANTGKLFF.

This clonotype has a count of ten or more. The chain employs TRBV7-8 and TRBJ2-1; 13 nucleotides match TRBD2. CDR1 is SGHVS, CDR2 FQNEAQ, per germline. V lost 2 bases, J lost 6 bases, and 10 bases stayed unmatched. The CDR3 is 18 amino acids. CDR3 sequence (DNA): TGTGCCAGCAGCTTATTCCGACTAGCGGGAGGAGGGGGCAATGAGCAGTTCTTC. It translates to CASSLFRLAGGGGNEQFF.

The chain recombines TRBV20-1 with TRBJ2-5; the D gene is possibly TRBD2 (6 bases). CDR1 and CDR2 from the germline V gene are DFQATT and SNEGSKA (reference sequence). The CDR3 is 16 residues long. V lost 0 bases and J 8 bases, leaving 22 bases between the germline ends. CDR3 loop: CSARDLTGVPPQTQYF. The CDR3 coding sequence is TGCAGTGCTAGAGATCTAACGGGAGTCCCTCCTCAAACCCAGTACTTC.

This clonotype was counted between two and nine times. The chain employs TRBV14 and TRBJ2-3, with 9 nucleotides matching TRBD2. Looked up from germline, CDR1 is SGHDN and CDR2 is FVKESK. J lost 14 bases, V lost 0 bases, and 9 bases had no gene match. CDR3 size: 14 residues. The DNA of the CDR3 is TGTGCCAGCAGCCAAGATCAGGGCGGGAGGGCCTGGTATTTT. This translates into CASSQDQGGRAWYF.

This clonotype was seen a handful of times. The chain combines TRBV7-2 with TRBJ1-5; the D is unclear. The length of the CDR3 is 15 residues. Germline lookup yields CDR1 SGHTA and CDR2 FQGNSA. V lost 4 bases and J 4 bases, leaving 14 bases between the germline ends. The CDR3 nucleotides are TGTGCCAGCAGCTGGGGAACACGGGAAAATCAGCCCCAGCATTTT. Translated, it gives CASSWGTRENQPQHF.

The chain links TRBV7-9 to TRBJ2-1, with TRBD1 matching over 9 bases. The length of the CDR3 is 16 residues. The germline gives CDR1 SEHNR, CDR2 FQNEAQ (reference sequence). The trim removed 6 bases at V and 0 bases at J, leaving 6 bases unmatched. Written as DNA, the CDR3 is TGTGCCAGCAGAACTGGACAGGGGAACTCCTACAATGAGCAGTTCTTC. It is translated as CASRTGQGNSYNEQFF.

The chain recombines TRBV24-1 with TRBJ2-1; 8 bases map to TRBD2. V shed 4 bases, J shed 9 bases, and the junction held 7 bases outside the gene matches. The CDR3 contains 14 residues. The germline V gene encodes CDR1 KGHDR and CDR2 SFDVKD. The CDR3 region is CATSDPGAGGEQFF. CDR3 sequence (DNA): TGTGCCACCAGTGACCCGGGTGCGGGAGGTGAGCAGTTCTTC.

The V and J genes are TRBV5-5 and TRBJ2-1, with 8 bases that match TRBD2. CDR3 length equals 17 residues. Germline-derived CDR1 and CDR2 are SGHKS and YYEKEE (reference sequence). V lost 3 bases and J lost 9; bases outside the gene matches: 17. The CDR3 bases are TGTGCCAGCAGCTGGGCCCCCCCAGCGGGAGCCCGGGGTGAGCAGTTCTTC. Protein product: CASSWAPPAGARGEQFF. Full variable domain (missing parts from reference TRBV5-5 and TRBJ2-1): DAGVTQSPTHLIKTRGQQVTLRCSPISGHKSVSWYQQVLGQGPQFIFQYYEKEERGRGNFPDRFSARQFPNYSSELNVNALLLGDSALYLCASSWAPPAGARGEQFFGPGTRLTVL.

V is TRBV7-9 and J is TRBJ2-4; 16 bases agree with TRBD2. Per the germline V gene, CDR1 is SEHNR and CDR2 is FQNEAQ (reference sequence). The CDR3 extends over 16 amino acids. V gave up 4 bases and J gave up 6 bases; unmatched junction bases: 3. This chain's CDR3 is CASSSGLAGGRNIQYF. CDR3 DNA: TGTGCCAGCAGCTCGGGACTAGCGGGAGGGAGAAACATTCAGTACTTC.

V and J are TRBV7-2 and TRBJ2-3; D unclear. Per the germline V gene, CDR1 is SGHTA and CDR2 is FQGNSA. Trimming removed 4 bases at V and 0 bases at J, with 8 bases between. This CDR3 is built from 14 residues. The CDR3 region has the DNA TGTGCCAGCAGCTCCCCCCAGAGCACAGATACGCAGTATTTT. It codes for CASSSPQSTDTQYF.

The gene calls are TRBV29-1 and TRBJ2-3; unclear D gene. There are 12 residues in the CDR3. V lost 3 bases and J 4 bases, leaving 8 bases between the germline ends. Germline V gene data show CDR1 as SQVTM and CDR2 as ANQGSEA. The CDR3 loop is CSVEAGPDTQYF. The CDR3 region has the DNA TGCAGCGTTGAGGCAGGCCCAGATACGCAGTATTTT.

V is TRBV3-1 and J is TRBJ1-1; no clear D gene. The CDR3 length is 12 residues. V lost 4 bases and J lost 14, with 17 bases in between. Germline-derived CDR1 and CDR2 are LGHDT and YNNKEL (reference sequence). CDR3 DNA: TGTGCCAGCAGCCCATTAGGCGACGTCTTATTCTTT. This translates into CASSPLGDVLFF.

This sequence joins TRBV3-1 and TRBJ2-7, with TRBD2 as a possible D gene (5 bases). The CDR3 sequence is 13 residues long. V lost 0 bases, J lost 11 bases, and 14 bases lay in between. The germline gives CDR1 LGHDT, CDR2 YNNKEL (reference sequence). This chain's CDR3 is CASSQDEGASKYF. In DNA form, the CDR3 reads TGTGCCAGCAGCCAAGACGAGGGTGCTTCTAAGTACTTC.

This clonotype was counted ten times or more. The chain combines TRBV12-3 or TRBV12-4 with TRBJ2-5; 8 nucleotides match TRBD2. CDR3 length: 13 amino acids. V trimming: 7 bases; J trimming: 3 bases; junction bases outside the gene matches: 4. The CDR3 DNA reads as TGTGCCAGCACCCAAGCGGGGGAAGAGACCCAGTACTTC. Translation: CASTQAGEETQYF.

This clonotype has a handful of counts. This sequence joins TRBV20-1 and TRBJ1-5; a weak D match, TRBD1 (5 bases). The CDR3 runs to 15 residues. V lost 4 bases to trimming and J lost 1 base, with 14 bases between them. Germline V gene data show CDR1 as DFQATT and CDR2 as SNEGSKA (reference sequence). The CDR3 here is CSATAGIESNQPQHF. As DNA, the CDR3 is TGCAGTGCTACCGCAGGGATAGAAAGCAATCAGCCCCAGCATTTT.

This clonotype came up a few times. The chain combines TRBV29-1 with TRBJ1-1; tentatively, D is TRBD1 (5 bases). V was clipped by 7 bases and J by 8 bases, with 14 bases between them. Germline V lookup: CDR1 SQVTM, CDR2 ANQGSEA. CDR3 length: 11 amino acids. CDR3 sequence (DNA): TGCAGCGGCGGGAGGGGAAGCGAAGCTTTCTTT. This translates into CSGGRGSEAFF.

This clonotype was detected only a few times. The rearrangement joins TRBV3-1 to TRBJ1-5; TRBD1 is a possible D gene (6 bases). Germline assignment: CDR1 LGHDT and CDR2 YNNKEL (reference sequence). The CDR3 runs to 16 residues. V lost 4 bases to trimming and J lost 9 bases, with 22 bases between them. The CDR3 DNA reads as TGTGCCAGCAGCCCAGCGGGGCAGGGGAAGGTTTGGCCCCAGCATTTT. Protein: CASSPAGQGKVWPQHF.

This clonotype was detected ten times or more. The V gene is TRBV24-1, the J gene TRBJ2-3, with 7 bases lining up with TRBD2. Germline values: CDR1 KGHDR, CDR2 SFDVKD. V gave up 9 bases and J gave up 7 bases; unmatched junction bases: 12. This CDR3 has 14 amino acids. The CDR3 nucleotides are TGTGCCACCGGAGCGGGACCAAAAAGCTATACGCAGTATTTT. Its protein is CATGAGPKSYTQYF.

This clonotype was observed a few times. Written as DNA, the CDR3 is TGCGCCAGCAGCTTGGCGGACTGGAACACCGGGGAGCTGTTTTTT. Translation gives CASSLADWNTGELFF. V gene TRBV5-1 combines with J gene TRBJ2-2, with a tentative D call TRBD2 (5 bases). The V end was cut by 0 bases, the J end by 1 base, with 7 bases between. This CDR3 region has 15 residues. Germline CDR1 is SGHRS and CDR2 is YFSETQ.

Here the CDR3 reads CASSTAGTNQPQHF. CDR3 coding DNA: TGTGCCAGCAGTACCGCAGGAACCAATCAGCCCCAGCATTTT. V gene TRBV6-2 or TRBV6-3 combines with J gene TRBJ1-5; D uncertain. The ends were cut back, 5 bases at V and 3 bases at J, with 11 bases in the middle. The CDR3 is 14 residues long. The germline V gene encodes CDR1 MNHEY and CDR2 SVGEGT.

This sequence joins TRBV11-2 and TRBJ2-7; a possible D gene is TRBD1 (6 bases). The germline V gene encodes CDR1 SGHAT and CDR2 FQNNGV. The length of the CDR3 is 15 residues. Trimming shortened V by 1 base and J by 1 base, and 11 bases separated the two germline ends. In DNA, the CDR3 is TGTGCCAGCAGCTTAGGATGGGACAAATCCTACGAGCAGTACGTC. It translates to CASSLGWDKSYEQYV.

The chain carries TRBV9 and TRBJ2-2; 10 bases are shared with TRBD1. J was trimmed by 6 bases and V by 0 bases; bases with no gene match: 5. The CDR3 length is 16 residues. From germline, CDR1 is SGDLS and CDR2 YYNGEE. Here the CDR3 reads CASSVETGGSSGELFF. The CDR3 DNA is TGTGCCAGCAGCGTAGAGACAGGGGGCTCGTCCGGGGAGCTGTTTTTT.